These 13 T cell receptor beta chains originate from one sample sequenced in a study of CD4+ T cells in melanoma (dated 2022 in TCRdb). Libraries were constructed by the immunoSEQ multiplex PCR assay. This is the immuneACCESS table as TCRdb keeps it, with only in-frame sequences that have V and J called. A part of the clones is gone; compared with another copy, unresolved V genes explain less than half, and the rest is unexplained. Within this sample are around 50,000 clones, with nearly 90% of them counted one time only. The ten most abundant clones make up about an eighth of the sample. Sequencing was done on a sample of peripheral blood. Every receptor here comes from a human donor with melanoma.

This clone was observed once. The CDR3 DNA is TGTGCCAGCAGGAGGACCCGACAGGGTACGCAGCCCCAGCATTTT. This codes for CASRRTRQGTQPQHF. The chain joins TRBV2 to TRBJ1-5, with 7 bases lining up with TRBD1. This CDR3 spans 15 amino acids. Germline-derived CDR1 and CDR2 are SNHLY and FYNNEI. The trim removed 6 bases at V and 7 bases at J, leaving 12 bases unmatched.

The V gene is TRBV28, the J gene TRBJ2-5, with D possibly being TRBD1 (5 bases). The CDR3 covers 15 residues. Looked up from germline, CDR1 is MDHEN and CDR2 is SYDVKM. V lost 6 bases, J lost 3 bases, and 17 bases lay in between. CDR3 coding DNA: TGTGCCAGCAGCCGGATCACTACAGGAGAAGAGACCCAGTACTTC. Its translation is CASSRITTGEETQYF.

This clone ranks as medium-sized (0.01 to 0.1%). The chain joins TRBV5-1 to TRBJ2-1; D is unclear. V was pared by 2 bases and J by 5 bases, with 8 bases between. This CDR3 has 13 residues. The V gene's germline CDR1 is SGHRS and CDR2 YFSETQ. Written as DNA, the CDR3 is TGCGCCAGCAGCTTCAACAGTAACAATGAGCAGTTCTTC. Amino acids: CASSFNSNNEQFF.

The V and J genes are TRBV18 and TRBJ1-1; no clear D gene. Germline V CDR1 and CDR2: KGHSH, LQKENI. The ends were cut back, 0 bases at V and 1 base at J, with 9 bases in the middle. There are 15 residues in the CDR3. CDR3 sequence (DNA): TGTGCCAGCTCACCACCGAGGCTCGGGAACACTGAAGCTTTCTTT. Translated, it gives CASSPPRLGNTEAFF.

The chain recombines TRBV29-1 with TRBJ2-5; possible D gene TRBD1, 7 bases. This CDR3 is 14 amino acids long. Trimming removed 5 bases from V and 9 bases from J, with 22 bases in between. The V gene's germline CDR1 is SQVTM and CDR2 ANQGSEA. The CDR3 region is CSVRGDSSQGAQYF. In DNA form, the CDR3 reads TGCAGCGTTCGCGGGGACAGCTCTCAAGGGGCCCAGTACTTC.

The chain recombines TRBV6-6 with TRBJ1-2; unclear D gene. Germline CDR1 reads MNHNY; CDR2 reads SVGAGI (reference sequence). The CDR3 sequence is 16 residues long. The V and J ends lost 0 bases and 2 bases respectively, with 13 bases between them. CDR3 bases: TGTGCCAGCAGTTACTCTCGTATGGACGGAAACTATGGCTACACCTTC. It is translated as CASSYSRMDGNYGYTF.

The chain links TRBV7-2 to TRBJ2-7; D may be TRBD1 or TRBD2 (5 bases each). Trimming shortened V by 6 bases and J by 0 bases, and 15 bases separated the two germline ends. The CDR3 loop spans 15 amino acids. Looked up from germline, CDR1 is SGHTA and CDR2 is FQGNSA. Here the CDR3 DNA reads TGTGCCAGCAGTACAGGAGGCAGAGACTCCTACGAGCAGTACTTC. This gives the protein CASSTGGRDSYEQYF.

The chain combines TRBV7-3 with TRBJ2-1, with 10 bases matching TRBD1. Germline V gives CDR1 SGHTA, CDR2 FQGTGA. This CDR3 has 15 residues. V trimming: 0 bases; J trimming: 6 bases; junction bases outside the gene matches: 2. CDR3 nucleotide sequence: TGTGCCAGCAGCTTAACGGGACAGGGGTTCAATGAGCAGTTCTTC. This sequence encodes CASSLTGQGFNEQFF. The whole variable domain, filled in from reference TRBV7-3 and TRBJ2-1, reads GAGVSQTPSNKVTEKGKYVELRCDPISGHTALYWYRQSLGQGPEFLIYFQGTGAADDSGLPNDRFFAVRPEGSVSTLKIQRTERGDSAVYLCASSLTGQGFNEQFFGPGTRLTVL.

The genes are TRBV13 and TRBJ2-1; maybe TRBD1 (5 bases). The germline CDR1 and CDR2 sequences are PRHDT and FYEKMQ (reference sequence). This CDR3 region has 14 residues. V was cut by 5 bases and J by 5 bases, with 13 bases left in between. In DNA form, the CDR3 reads TGTGCCAGCAGCCCCGGACAAGGTCACAATGAGCAGTTCTTC. Translating it yields CASSPGQGHNEQFF.

The chain couples TRBV6-4 to TRBJ2-1; TRBD2 matches at 11 bases. Germline loops: CDR1 MRHNA, CDR2 SNTAGT. With V trimmed by 4 bases and J by 3 bases, 2 bases remained unmatched. The CDR3 consists of 15 residues. CDR3 loop: CASSVLAGDYNEQFF. CDR3 coding DNA: TGTGCCAGCAGTGTACTAGCGGGGGACTACAATGAGCAGTTCTTC.

The chain recombines TRBV10-2 with TRBJ2-7, with D unclear. This CDR3 region has 13 residues. Trimming took 1 base from V and 6 from J, leaving 10 bases between them. Germline CDR1 reads WSHSY; CDR2 reads SAAADI. The chain's CDR3 is CASSEFDVGEQYF. The CDR3 DNA is TGCGCCAGCAGTGAGTTTGACGTGGGCGAGCAGTACTTC.

The chain links TRBV6-5 to TRBJ2-7; the D gene is possibly TRBD2 (6 bases). This CDR3 has 13 residues. CDR1 MNHEY and CDR2 SVGAGI come from the germline V gene. V dropped 6 bases and J dropped 3 bases, with 12 bases sitting between them. The CDR3 DNA follows: TGTGCCAGCAGGCCGGGACTCGACTACGAGCAGTACTTC. It is translated as CASRPGLDYEQYF.

This chain's CDR3 is CASSQGGGGAYEQYF. Written as DNA, the CDR3 is TGCGCCAGCAGCCAAGGTGGAGGGGGGGCCTACGAGCAGTACTTC. The gene calls are TRBV4-3 and TRBJ2-7, with D maybe TRBD2 (7 bases). CDR3 length equals 15 residues. The germline CDR1 and CDR2 sequences are LGHNA and YSLEER. V was pared by 1 base and J by 2 bases, with 12 bases between.